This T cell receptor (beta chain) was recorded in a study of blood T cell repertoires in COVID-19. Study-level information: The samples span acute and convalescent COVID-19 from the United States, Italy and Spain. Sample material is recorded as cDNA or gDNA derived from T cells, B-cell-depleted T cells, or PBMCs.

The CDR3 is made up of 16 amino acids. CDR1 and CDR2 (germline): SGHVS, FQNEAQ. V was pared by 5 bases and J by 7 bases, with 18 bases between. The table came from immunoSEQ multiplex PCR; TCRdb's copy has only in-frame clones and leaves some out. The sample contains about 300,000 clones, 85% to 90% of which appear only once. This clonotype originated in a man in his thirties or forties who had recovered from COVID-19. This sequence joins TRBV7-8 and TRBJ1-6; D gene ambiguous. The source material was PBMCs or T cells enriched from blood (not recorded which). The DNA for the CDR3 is TGTGCCAGCAGCCCATCCTTTTCGGGGTCGAATTCACCCCTCCACTTT. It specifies CASSPSFSGSNSPLHF.